The present T cell receptor beta chain was sequenced within a study of spatial heterogeneity in lung cancer. Study at large: Sequencing covered available follow-up PBMC samples collected a median of roughly 2 years after resection. More than nine raw reads, on average, carried each unique TCR and UMI combination.

Time point reported: blood at routine non-recurrence follow-up after resection. MiXCR, applied by TCRdb to the 5' RACE reads, yields one record per CDR3 protein. The profile covers some 35,000 distinct CDR3 sequences, with around 6.9% appearing a single time and roughly 9.9% taken by the ten largest. This CDR3 spans 17 amino acids. From germline, CDR1 is MNHNY and CDR2 SVGAGI (reference sequence). Trimming removed 8 bases from V and 0 bases from J, with 20 bases in between. This clonotype has a count of ten or more. This chain uses TRBV6-6 with TRBJ1-5, with D possibly matching TRBD1 (5 bases). This receptor was identified in a male donor with early-stage non-small cell lung cancer. The specimen comprised PBMCs, sampled at follow-up. The CDR3 sequence is CASLTQGGGYSNQPQHF. The CDR3 DNA reads as TGTGCCAGCCTCACTCAGGGAGGAGGATATAGCAATCAGCCCCAGCATTTT.